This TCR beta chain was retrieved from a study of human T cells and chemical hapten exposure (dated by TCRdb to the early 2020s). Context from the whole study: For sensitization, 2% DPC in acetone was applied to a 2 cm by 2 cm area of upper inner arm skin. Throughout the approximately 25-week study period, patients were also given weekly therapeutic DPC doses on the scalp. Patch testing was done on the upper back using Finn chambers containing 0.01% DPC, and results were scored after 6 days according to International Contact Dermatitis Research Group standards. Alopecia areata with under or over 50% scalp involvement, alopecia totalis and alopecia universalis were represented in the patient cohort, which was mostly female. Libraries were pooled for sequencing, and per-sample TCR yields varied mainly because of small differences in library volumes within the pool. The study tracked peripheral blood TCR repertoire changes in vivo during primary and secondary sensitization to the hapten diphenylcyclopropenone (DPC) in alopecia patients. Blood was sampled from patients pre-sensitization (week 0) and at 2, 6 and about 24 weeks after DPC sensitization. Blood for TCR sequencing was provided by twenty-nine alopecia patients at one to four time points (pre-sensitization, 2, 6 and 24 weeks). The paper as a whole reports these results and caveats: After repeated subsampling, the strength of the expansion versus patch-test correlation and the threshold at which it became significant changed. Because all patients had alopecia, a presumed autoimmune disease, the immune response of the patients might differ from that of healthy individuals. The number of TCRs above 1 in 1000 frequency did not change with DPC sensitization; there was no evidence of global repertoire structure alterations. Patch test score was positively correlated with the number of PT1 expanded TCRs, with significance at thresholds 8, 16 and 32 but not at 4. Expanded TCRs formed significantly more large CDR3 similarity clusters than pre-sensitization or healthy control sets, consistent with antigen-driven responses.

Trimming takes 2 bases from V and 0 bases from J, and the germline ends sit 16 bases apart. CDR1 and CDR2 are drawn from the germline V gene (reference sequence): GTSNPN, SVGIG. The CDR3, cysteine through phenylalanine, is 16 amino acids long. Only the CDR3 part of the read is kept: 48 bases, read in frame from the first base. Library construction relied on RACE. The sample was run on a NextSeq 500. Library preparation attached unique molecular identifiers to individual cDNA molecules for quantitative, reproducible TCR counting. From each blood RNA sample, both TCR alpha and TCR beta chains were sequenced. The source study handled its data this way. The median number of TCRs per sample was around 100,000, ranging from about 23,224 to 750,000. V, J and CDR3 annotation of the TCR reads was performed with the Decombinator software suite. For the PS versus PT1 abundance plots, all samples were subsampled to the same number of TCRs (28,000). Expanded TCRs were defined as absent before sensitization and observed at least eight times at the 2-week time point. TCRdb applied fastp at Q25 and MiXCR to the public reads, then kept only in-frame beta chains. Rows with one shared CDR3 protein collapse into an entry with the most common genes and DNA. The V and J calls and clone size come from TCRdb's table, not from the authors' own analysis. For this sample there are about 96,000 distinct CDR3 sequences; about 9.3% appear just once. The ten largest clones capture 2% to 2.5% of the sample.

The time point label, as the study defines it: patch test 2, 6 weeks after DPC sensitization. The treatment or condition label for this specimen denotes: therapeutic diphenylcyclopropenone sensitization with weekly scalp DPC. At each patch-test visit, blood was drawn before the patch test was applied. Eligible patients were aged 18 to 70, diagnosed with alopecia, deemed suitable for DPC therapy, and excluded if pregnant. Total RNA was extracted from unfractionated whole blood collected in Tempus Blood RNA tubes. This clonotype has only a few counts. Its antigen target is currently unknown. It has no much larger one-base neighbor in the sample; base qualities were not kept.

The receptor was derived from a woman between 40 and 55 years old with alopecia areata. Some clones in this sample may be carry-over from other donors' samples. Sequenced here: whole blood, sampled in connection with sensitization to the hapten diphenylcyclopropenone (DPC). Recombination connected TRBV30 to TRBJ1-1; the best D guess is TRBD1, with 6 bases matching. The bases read TGTGCCTGGAGTCCCTTCGACAGGTTCGTGAACACTGAAGCTTTCTTT. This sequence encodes CAWSPFDRFVNTEAFF.